The 5 T cell receptor beta chains below all came from one sample that was sequenced in a study of lymphopenia after photon versus proton radiotherapy. The method was immunoSEQ multiplex PCR; TCRdb's version includes in-frame clones alone and lacks a portion of them. The sample consists of about 4,900 clones, 70% to 90% of them appearing once. The specimen comprised peripheral blood, sampled from a patient treated with photon-based radiotherapy. Receptor source: a man aged 80 or over with cholangiocarcinoma.

The gene calls are TRBV5-1 and TRBJ2-5, with TRBD2 as a possible D gene (6 bases). Looked up from germline, CDR1 is SGHRS and CDR2 is YFSETQ. The CDR3 has 14 amino acids. Trimming took off 5 bases at V and 5 bases at J, with 16 bases between the two ends. The CDR3 loop reads CASSHSSVWETQYF. The CDR3, as DNA: TGCGCCAGCAGTCATTCTAGCGTTTGGGAGACCCAGTACTTC.

The chain couples TRBV15 to TRBJ1-1; D perhaps matches TRBD1 (5 bases). The CDR3 consists of 12 residues. Trimming left V 2 bases short and J 10 bases short, with 11 bases between. From germline, CDR1 is LNHNV and CDR2 YYDKDF (reference sequence). The CDR3 loop reads CATSRQGLGAFF. For the CDR3, the DNA is TGTGCCACCAGCAGACAGGGCCTGGGAGCTTTCTTT.

V gene TRBV28 combines with J gene TRBJ2-2; D gene ambiguous. Per the germline V gene, CDR1 is MDHEN and CDR2 is SYDVKM. There are 15 residues in the CDR3. V lost 3 bases and J lost 2, with 10 bases in between. The CDR3 protein is CASSLGRFNTGELFF. In DNA form, the CDR3 reads TGTGCCAGCAGTTTGGGCCGATTCAACACCGGGGAGCTGTTTTTT. Filled out from reference TRBV28 and TRBJ2-2, the complete variable domain reads DVKVTQSSRYLVKRTGEKVFLECVQDMDHENMFWYRQDPGLGLRLIYFSYDVKMKEKGDIPEGYSVSREKKERFSLILESASTNQTSMYLCASSLGRFNTGELFFGEGSRLTVL.

The J gene is TRBJ2-5, the V gene TRBV7-3; 9 positions agree with TRBD2. Germline V gives CDR1 SGHTA, CDR2 FQGTGA. There are 15 residues in the CDR3. V trimming: 3 bases; J trimming: 5 bases; junction bases outside the gene matches: 7. The CDR3 nucleotides read TGTGCCAGCAGCTTCCGGGGACTAGCAGGGGAGACCCAGTACTTC. Its translation is CASSFRGLAGETQYF.

This chain connects TRBV5-1 to TRBJ1-2; 7 bases map to TRBD1. This CDR3 comprises 15 residues. Per germline, CDR1 SGHRS and CDR2 YFSETQ. With V trimmed by 0 bases and J by 5 bases, 7 bases remained unmatched. CDR3 protein: CASSLEQGSGYGYTF. CDR3 sequence (DNA): TGCGCCAGCAGCTTGGAACAGGGGTCGGGATATGGCTACACCTTC.